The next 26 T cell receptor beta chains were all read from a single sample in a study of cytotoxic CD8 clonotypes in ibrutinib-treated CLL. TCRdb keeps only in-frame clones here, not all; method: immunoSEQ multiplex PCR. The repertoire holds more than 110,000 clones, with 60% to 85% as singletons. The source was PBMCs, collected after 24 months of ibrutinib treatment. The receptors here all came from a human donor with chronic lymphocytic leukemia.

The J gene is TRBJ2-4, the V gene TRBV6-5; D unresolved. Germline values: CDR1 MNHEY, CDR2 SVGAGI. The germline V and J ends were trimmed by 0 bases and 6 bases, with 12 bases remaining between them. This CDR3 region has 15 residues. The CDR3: CASSYSGIAGNIQYF. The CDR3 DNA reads TGTGCCAGCAGTTACTCGGGGATAGCCGGAAACATTCAGTACTTC.

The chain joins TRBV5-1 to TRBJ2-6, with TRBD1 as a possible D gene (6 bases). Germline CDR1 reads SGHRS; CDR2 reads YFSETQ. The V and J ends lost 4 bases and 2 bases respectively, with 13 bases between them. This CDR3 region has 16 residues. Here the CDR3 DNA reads TGCGCCAGCAGCATAACAGGGTATGCTGGGGCCAACGTCCTGACTTTC. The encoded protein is CASSITGYAGANVLTF. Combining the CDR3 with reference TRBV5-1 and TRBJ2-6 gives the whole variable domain KAGVTQTPRYLIKTRGQQVTLSCSPISGHRSVSWYQQTPGQGLQFLFEYFSETQRNKGNFPGRFSGRQFSNSRSEMNVSTLELGDSALYLCASSITGYAGANVLTFGAGSRLTVL.

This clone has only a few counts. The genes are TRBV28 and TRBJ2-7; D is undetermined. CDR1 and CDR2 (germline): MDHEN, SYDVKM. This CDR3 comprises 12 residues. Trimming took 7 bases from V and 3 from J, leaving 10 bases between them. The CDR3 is CASNQADYEQYF. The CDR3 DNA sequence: TGTGCCAGCAACCAGGCCGACTACGAGCAGTACTTC.

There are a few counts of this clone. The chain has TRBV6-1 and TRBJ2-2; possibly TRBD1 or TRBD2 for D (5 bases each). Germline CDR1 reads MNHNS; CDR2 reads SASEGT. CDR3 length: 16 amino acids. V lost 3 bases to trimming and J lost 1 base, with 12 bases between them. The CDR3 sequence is CASSDPGGGNTGELFF. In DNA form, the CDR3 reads TGTGCCAGCAGTGACCCCGGTGGGGGGAACACCGGGGAGCTGTTTTTT.

The CDR3 DNA sequence: TGTGCCACCAGCCCCCGCCAGACAACCTACGAGCAGTACTTC. This codes for CATSPRQTTYEQYF. The chain has TRBV15 and TRBJ2-7; D gene uncertain. The CDR3 runs 14 residues. The V and J ends lost 5 bases and 2 bases respectively, with 13 bases between them. CDR1 is LNHNV and CDR2 is YYDKDF in the germline V gene (reference sequence).

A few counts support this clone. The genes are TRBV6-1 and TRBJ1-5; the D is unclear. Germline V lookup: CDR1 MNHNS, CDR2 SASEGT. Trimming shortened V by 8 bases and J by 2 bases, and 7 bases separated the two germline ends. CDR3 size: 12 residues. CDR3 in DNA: TGTGCCAGCTCGTGGGGCAATCAGCCCCAGCATTTT. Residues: CASSWGNQPQHF.

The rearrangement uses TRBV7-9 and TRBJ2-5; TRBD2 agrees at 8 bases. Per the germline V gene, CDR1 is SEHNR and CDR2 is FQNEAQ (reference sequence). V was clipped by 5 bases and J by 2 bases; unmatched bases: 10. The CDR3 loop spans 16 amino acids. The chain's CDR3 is CASSPPGGAGQETQYF. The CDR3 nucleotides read TGTGCCAGCAGCCCCCCCGGGGGGGCGGGTCAAGAGACCCAGTACTTC. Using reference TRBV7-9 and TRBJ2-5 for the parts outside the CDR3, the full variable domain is DTGVSQNPRHKITKRGQNVTFRCDPISEHNRLYWYRQTLGQGPEFLTYFQNEAQLEKSRLLSDRFSAERPKGSFSTLEIQRTEQGDSAMYLCASSPPGGAGQETQYFGPGTRLLVL.

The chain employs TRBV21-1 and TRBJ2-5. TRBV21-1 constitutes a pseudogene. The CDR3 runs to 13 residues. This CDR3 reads CASSRAGGETQYF. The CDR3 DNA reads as TGTGCCAGCAGCCGGGCCGGGGGCGAGACCCAGTACTTC.

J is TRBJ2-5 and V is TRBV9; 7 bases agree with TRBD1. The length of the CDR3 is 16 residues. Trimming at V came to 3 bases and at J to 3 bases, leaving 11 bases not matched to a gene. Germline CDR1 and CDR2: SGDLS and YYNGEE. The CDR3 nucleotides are TGTGCCAGCAGCGCAGGAAGAACCGGGACAGAAGAGACCCAGTACTTC. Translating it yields CASSAGRTGTEETQYF.

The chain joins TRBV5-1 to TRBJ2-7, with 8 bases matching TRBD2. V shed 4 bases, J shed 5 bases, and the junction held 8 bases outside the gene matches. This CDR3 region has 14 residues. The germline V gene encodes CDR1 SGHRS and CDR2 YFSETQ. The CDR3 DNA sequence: TGCGCCAGCAGCCCGGGAGGGACGGGGGACGAGCAGTACTTC. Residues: CASSPGGTGDEQYF.

The CDR3 sequence: CASSVAGDPYNEQFF. DNA for the CDR3: TGTGCCAGCAGCGTAGCGGGAGACCCCTACAATGAGCAGTTCTTC. J is TRBJ2-1 and V is TRBV9; weak D call: TRBD2 (6 bases). Germline V gene lookup returns CDR1 SGDLS and CDR2 YYNGEE. The V end was cut by 0 bases, the J end by 2 bases, with 9 bases between. This CDR3 is 15 amino acids long.

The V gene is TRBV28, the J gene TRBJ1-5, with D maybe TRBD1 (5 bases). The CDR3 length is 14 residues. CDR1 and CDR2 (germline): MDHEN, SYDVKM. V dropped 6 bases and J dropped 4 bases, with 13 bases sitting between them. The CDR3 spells CASRQGQWNQPQHF. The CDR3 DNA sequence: TGTGCCAGCAGGCAGGGCCAGTGGAATCAGCCCCAGCATTTT.

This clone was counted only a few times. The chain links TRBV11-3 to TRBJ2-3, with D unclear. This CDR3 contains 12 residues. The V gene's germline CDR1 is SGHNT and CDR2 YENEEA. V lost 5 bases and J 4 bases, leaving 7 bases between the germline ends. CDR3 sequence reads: CASSTSPDTQYF. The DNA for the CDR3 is TGTGCCAGCAGCACCTCACCAGATACGCAGTATTTT.

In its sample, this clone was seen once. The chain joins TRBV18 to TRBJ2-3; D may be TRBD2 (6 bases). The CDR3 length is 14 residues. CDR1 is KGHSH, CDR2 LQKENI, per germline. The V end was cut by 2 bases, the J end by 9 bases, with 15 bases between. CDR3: CASSPTPSARTQYF. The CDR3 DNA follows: TGTGCCAGCTCACCAACCCCTAGCGCAAGAACGCAGTATTTT.

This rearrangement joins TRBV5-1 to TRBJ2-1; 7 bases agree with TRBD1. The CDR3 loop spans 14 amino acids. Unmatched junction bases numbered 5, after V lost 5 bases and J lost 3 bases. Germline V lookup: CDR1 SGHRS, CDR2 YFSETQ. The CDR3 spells CASRIGGDYNEQFF. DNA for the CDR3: TGCGCCAGCAGAATAGGGGGCGACTACAATGAGCAGTTCTTC. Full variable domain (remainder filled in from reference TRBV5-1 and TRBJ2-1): KAGVTQTPRYLIKTRGQQVTLSCSPISGHRSVSWYQQTPGQGLQFLFEYFSETQRNKGNFPGRFSGRQFSNSRSEMNVSTLELGDSALYLCASRIGGDYNEQFFGPGTRLTVL.

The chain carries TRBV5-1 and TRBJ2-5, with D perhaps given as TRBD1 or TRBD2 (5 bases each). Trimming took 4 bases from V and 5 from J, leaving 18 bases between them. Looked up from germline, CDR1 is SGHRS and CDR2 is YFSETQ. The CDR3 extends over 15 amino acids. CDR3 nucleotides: TGCGCCAGCAGCGGGCCCGGGACCTTGAGGGAGACCCAGTACTTC. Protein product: CASSGPGTLRETQYF.

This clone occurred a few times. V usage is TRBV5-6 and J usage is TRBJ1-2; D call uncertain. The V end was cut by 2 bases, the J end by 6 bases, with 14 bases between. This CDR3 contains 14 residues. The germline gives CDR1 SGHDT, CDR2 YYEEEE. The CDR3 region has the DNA TGTGCCAGCAGCTTCGGGAGAGGACCCCATGGCTACACCTTC. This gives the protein CASSFGRGPHGYTF.

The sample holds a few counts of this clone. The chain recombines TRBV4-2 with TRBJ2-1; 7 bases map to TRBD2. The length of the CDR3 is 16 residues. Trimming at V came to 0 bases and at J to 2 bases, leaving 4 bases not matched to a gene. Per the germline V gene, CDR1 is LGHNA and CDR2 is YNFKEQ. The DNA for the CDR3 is TGTGCCAGCAGCCAAGATTATGGACTAGCCTACAATGAGCAGTTCTTC. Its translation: CASSQDYGLAYNEQFF.

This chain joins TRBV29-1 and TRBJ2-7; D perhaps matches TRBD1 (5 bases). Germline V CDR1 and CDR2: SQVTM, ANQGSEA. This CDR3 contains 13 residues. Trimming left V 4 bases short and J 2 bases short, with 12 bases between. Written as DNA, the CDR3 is TGCAGCGTTGCCCGACAGTACACCTACGAGCAGTACTTC. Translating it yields CSVARQYTYEQYF.

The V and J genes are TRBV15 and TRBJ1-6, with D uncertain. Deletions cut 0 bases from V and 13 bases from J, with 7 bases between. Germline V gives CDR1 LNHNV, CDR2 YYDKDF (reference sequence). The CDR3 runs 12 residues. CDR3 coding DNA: TGTGCCACCAGCAGAGACTTTTCGCCCCTCCACTTT. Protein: CATSRDFSPLHF.

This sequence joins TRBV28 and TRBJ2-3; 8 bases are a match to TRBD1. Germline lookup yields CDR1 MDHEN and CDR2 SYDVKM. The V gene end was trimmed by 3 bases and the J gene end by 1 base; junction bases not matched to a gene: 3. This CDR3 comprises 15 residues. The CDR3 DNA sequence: TGTGCCAGCAGTTTTTCGGGACAGGGCACAGATACGCAGTATTTT. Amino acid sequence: CASSFSGQGTDTQYF.

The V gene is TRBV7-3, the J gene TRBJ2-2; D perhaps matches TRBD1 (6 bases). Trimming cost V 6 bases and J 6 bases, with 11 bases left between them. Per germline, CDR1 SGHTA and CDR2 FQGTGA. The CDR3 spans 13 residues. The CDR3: CASSREGAGELFF. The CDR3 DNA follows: TGTGCCAGCAGTCGTGAGGGGGCCGGGGAGCTGTTTTTT.

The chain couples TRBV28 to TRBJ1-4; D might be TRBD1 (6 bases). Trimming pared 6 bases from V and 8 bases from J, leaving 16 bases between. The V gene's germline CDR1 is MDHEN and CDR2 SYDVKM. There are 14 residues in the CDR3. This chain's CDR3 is CASSLQGLREKLFF. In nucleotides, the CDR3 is TGTGCCAGCAGCCTTCAGGGGTTAAGGGAAAAACTGTTTTTT.

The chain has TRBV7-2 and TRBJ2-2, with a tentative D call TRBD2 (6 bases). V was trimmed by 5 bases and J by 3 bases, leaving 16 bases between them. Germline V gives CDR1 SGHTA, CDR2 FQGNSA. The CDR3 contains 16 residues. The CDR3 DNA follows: TGTGCCAGCAGCCCTCGACTAGTTTCTGACACCGGGGAGCTGTTTTTT. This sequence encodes CASSPRLVSDTGELFF.

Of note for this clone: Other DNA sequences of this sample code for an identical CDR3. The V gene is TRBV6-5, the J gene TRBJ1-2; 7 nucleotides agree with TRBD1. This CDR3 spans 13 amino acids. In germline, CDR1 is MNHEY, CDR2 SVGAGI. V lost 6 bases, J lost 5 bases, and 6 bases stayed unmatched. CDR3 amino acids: CASSPDRVYGYTF. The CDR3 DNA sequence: TGTGCCAGCAGCCCCGACAGGGTTTATGGCTACACCTTC.

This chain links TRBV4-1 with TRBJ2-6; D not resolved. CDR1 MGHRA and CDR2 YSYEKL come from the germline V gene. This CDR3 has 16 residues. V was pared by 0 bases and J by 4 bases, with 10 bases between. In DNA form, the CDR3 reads TGCGCCAGCAGCCAAGACTGGGGTCCCGGGGCCAACGTCCTGACTTTC. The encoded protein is CASSQDWGPGANVLTF.